This is a list of T cell receptor beta chains from one sample in a study of T-cell memory formation after mild COVID-19. One entry per CDR3 protein results from TCRdb running MiXCR on the 5' RACE reads. Of hundreds of thousands of distinct CDR3 sequences listed, around a sixth are singletons. The specimen sequenced was PBMCs or a T cell subset sorted from them (not recorded which). The receptors were gathered from an adult woman who had mild COVID-19 (a few samples of this study predate the infection). Cell type and time point are not known. Each CDR3 is given with its conserved first and last residue. A D gene is named only where the DNA matches it firmly. Some rows have no size entry. The others give once, few or many, or a class for an expanded clone.

V	J	length	D	size	DNA	CDR3
TRBV7-2	TRBJ2-5	13	-	many	TGTGCCAGCAGCAAGGGGGGCTCGGAGACCCAGTACTTC	CASSKGGSETQYF
TRBV6-6	TRBJ1-2	15	TRBD1	few	TGTGCCAGCAGTAAAACCGGGACAGGGGGCGAGGGCTACACCTTC	CASSKTGTGGEGYTF
TRBV12-3/TRBV12-4	TRBJ2-1	15	TRBD2	few	TGTGCCAGCACCGAGGGACTAGCGGCGGACAATGAGCAGTTCTTC	CASTEGLAADNEQFF
TRBV7-3	TRBJ2-1	16	-	few	TGTGCCAGCAGCTTAGGAGGTGGCGTTTCCCACAATGAGCAGTTCTTC	CASSLGGGVSHNEQFF
TRBV3-1	TRBJ2-7	14	-	few	TGTGCCAGCAGTGAATTCCGCCGGAGCTACGAGCAGTACTTC	CASSEFRRSYEQYF
TRBV29-1	TRBJ2-5	14	-	many	TGCAGCGTTGGACGCTTTGAGAGGCGAGAGACCCAGTACTTC	CSVGRFERRETQYF
TRBV15	TRBJ2-3	15	-	few	TGTGCCACCAGCAAGAAGGGTAGCGGACTGGATACGCAGTATTTT	CATSKKGSGLDTQYF
TRBV10-3	TRBJ2-1	17	-	-	TGTGCCATCAGTGAGTCTGGGCGGACTCTCACGGGCAATGAGCAGTTCTTC	CAISESGRTLTGNEQFF
TRBV29-1	TRBJ1-1	13	TRBD1	few	TGCAGCGTTACTGCCGGACAGGGAAGAATCACTTTCTTT	CSVTAGQGRITFF
TRBV12-3/TRBV12-4	TRBJ1-2	13	-	few	TGTGCCAGCGGAGGCCCGAATAACTATGGCTACACCTTC	CASGGPNNYGYTF
TRBV7-9	TRBJ1-3	16	-	few	TGTGCCAGCAGCTCTAGTTGGCAGGGTGATGGAAACACCATATATTTT	CASSSSWQGDGNTIYF
TRBV24-1	TRBJ2-2	13	-	-	TGTGCCACCTCAAGAGGGGCGACCGGGGAGCTGTTTTTT	CATSRGATGELFF
TRBV7-9	TRBJ1-2	14	-	-	TGTGCCAGCAGCTTGCAGGGGCCTAACTATGGCTACACCTTC	CASSLQGPNYGYTF
TRBV3-1	TRBJ1-4	17	-	few	TGTGCCAGCAGCCAAGATCCAATGCGGGGTCCGATCGTTGAACTGTTTTTT	CASSQDPMRGPIVELFF
TRBV20-1	TRBJ2-3	14	-	-	TGCAGTGCTCCGGACAGGAGGGGTGGAGATACGCAGTATTTT	CSAPDRRGGDTQYF
TRBV5-1	TRBJ2-5	15	-	many	TGCGCCAGCAGCTTGGCCGGGCAGGCACAAGAGACCCAGTACTTC	CASSLAGQAQETQYF
TRBV5-1	TRBJ1-2	16	-	few	TGCGCCAGCAGCCCCCGGTTGGGGGGCAGGGGATATGGCTACACCTTC	CASSPRLGGRGYGYTF
TRBV7-3	TRBJ1-1	14	TRBD1	few	TGTGCCAGCAGCCCGCGACAGGGGGCCACTGAAGCTTTCTTT	CASSPRQGATEAFF
TRBV24-1	TRBJ2-1	15	TRBD2	few	TGTGCCACCAGTGATTTGCCTAGCGGGAGCCCCTTCTTGAACTTC	CATSDLPSGSPFLNF
TRBV4-2	TRBJ2-1	18	TRBD2	-	TGTGCCAGCAGCCTTTGGACTAGCGGGAAAGGCTCCTACAATGAGCAGTTCTTC	CASSLWTSGKGSYNEQFF
TRBV18	TRBJ2-1	17	TRBD1	-	TGTGCCAGCTCACCACCGGCAGGAGGGACAGGCTTAGGTGAGCAGTTCTTC	CASSPPAGGTGLGEQFF
TRBV7-7	TRBJ2-1	15	TRBD2	few	TGTGCTAGCAGCTTAGTAGCGGGAGGCGACAATGAGCAGTTCTTC	CASSLVAGGDNEQFF
TRBV4-1	TRBJ1-5	14	-	few	TGCGCCAGCAGCCAACTGGGATGGGTTCAGCCCCAGCATTTT	CASSQLGWVQPQHF
TRBV2	TRBJ1-2	15	-	-	TGTGCCAGCAGGGGCGCCAGGGTAGTCAACTATGGCTACACCTTC	CASRGARVVNYGYTF
TRBV19	TRBJ2-5	16	-	few	TGTGCCAGTAGTTGGGCCCCCGGGCAGGGTCAAGAGACCCAGTACTTC	CASSWAPGQGQETQYF
TRBV7-9	TRBJ2-7	16	TRBD1	-	TGTGCCAGCAGCTTAGCACTCGGGGACAGACTATACGAGCAGTACTTC	CASSLALGDRLYEQYF
TRBV27	TRBJ2-2	20	TRBD2	-	TGTGCCAGCAGTTTTATGAACAGGGGGTATAGCGGGAGGCTAACAGGGGAGCTGTTTTTT	CASSFMNRGYSGRLTGELFF
TRBV4-1	TRBJ2-3	13	-	-	TGCGCCAGCAGCCGACAGGTCGCAGATACGCAGTATTTT	CASSRQVADTQYF
TRBV20-1	TRBJ1-5	21	-	-	TGCAGTGCTAGAGTTCCGCTCCGGGGACACGGGAGGTCCTGGAGCAATCAGCCCCAGCATTTT	CSARVPLRGHGRSWSNQPQHF
TRBV14	TRBJ2-7	14	-	once	TGTGCCAGCAGCCAAGTCGGCTCTGGGCCCGAGCAGTACTTC	CASSQVGSGPEQYF
TRBV20-1	TRBJ1-6	16	-	-	TGCAGTGCTAGAGGGGATACAGGGCCGGTCGATTCACCCCTCCACTTT	CSARGDTGPVDSPLHF
TRBV5-1	TRBJ1-4	15	-	-	TGCGCCAGCAGCTTGGCCGGGGCAACTAATGAAAAACTGTTTTTT	CASSLAGATNEKLFF
TRBV7-8	TRBJ2-3	16	-	few	TGTGCCAGCAGCCTAGCCTCGGGGGCCCTTAGAGATACGCAGTATTTT	CASSLASGALRDTQYF
TRBV7-9	TRBJ1-1	12	-	-	TGTGCCAGCAGCGATCAAGGTGGGGAAGCTTTCTTT	CASSDQGGEAFF
TRBV4-1	TRBJ2-2	16	-	few	TGCGCCAGCAGCCAAGAGGGTAGCGGAGGCACCGGGGAGCTGTTTTTT	CASSQEGSGGTGELFF
TRBV11-3	TRBJ2-7	13	TRBD2	-	TGTGCCAGCAGCCCCAGCGGGAACTACGAGCAGTACTTC	CASSPSGNYEQYF
TRBV5-1	TRBJ2-7	15	-	-	TGCGCCAGCAGCCTCGGAGTACAGGGATCCGACGAGCAGTACTTC	CASSLGVQGSDEQYF
TRBV7-2	TRBJ2-6	15	-	-	TGTGCCAGCAGCTTAAGGGGATATGGGGCCAACGTCCTGACTTTC	CASSLRGYGANVLTF
TRBV24-1	TRBJ1-2	14	-	few	TGTGCCACCAGTGATTTCGACACCAACTATGGCTACACCTTC	CATSDFDTNYGYTF